The entry below gives a single TCR beta chain sequence along with its context. No antigen is known for it. The source of the sample is a study of T cells after yellow fever vaccination. Study outcomes and limitations: After the booster, approximately 95% of CD4 and more than 75% of CD8 primary-response clones were re-detected.

The germline V gene has CDR1 MNHEY and CDR2 SMNVEV (reference sequence). The CDR3 runs to 13 residues. V dropped 3 bases and J dropped 3 bases, with 9 bases sitting between them. One entry per CDR3 protein results from TCRdb running MiXCR on the 5' RACE reads. This sample has hundreds of thousands of distinct CDR3 sequences, with approximately 8% found just once. The chain is built from TRBV27 and TRBJ2-7; D is unclear. This clonotype was sampled from a man aged 18 to 30 who received the YFV17D yellow fever vaccine. The sequencing here drew on PBMCs, taken about 41 days after the first yellow fever vaccination. This CDR3 reads CASSFSPVYEQYF. CDR3 bases: TGTGCCAGCAGTTTTTCTCCCGTCTACGAGCAGTACTTC.